The clone carrying this T cell receptor beta chain has just a few counts. Its target is unknown. The source of the sample is a study of spatial heterogeneity in lung cancer. For the study at large: Consistently, beta-chain sequences turned up in larger numbers than alpha-chain sequences did.

Time point: sample taken at primary tumor resection. No cells were sorted before sequencing. The whole RNA sequenced was extracted from tumor, nontumor lung or frozen PBMC. Untreated early-stage non-small cell lung cancer patients, over 55 in total, were the donors. General observations from the study: Ubiquitous expanded tumor TCRs appeared in blood more at resection than follow-up.

Every TCR cDNA molecule bore its own unique molecular identifier. TCRdb fed the 5' RACE reads into MiXCR, producing one record per CDR3 protein. The sample lists under 100,000 distinct CDR3 sequences, roughly 10% seen once, with about 7% in the top ten. Material: PBMCs, obtained at surgery. This sequence was found in a male donor with early-stage non-small cell lung cancer.

CDR3 sequence reads: CASSVGGQDTQYF. For the CDR3, the DNA is TGTGCCAGCAGCGTAGGGGGTCAGGATACGCAGTATTTT. The J gene is TRBJ2-3, the V gene TRBV9; no definite D call. This CDR3 comprises 13 residues. V lost 0 bases, J lost 6 bases, and 8 bases lay in between. The V gene's germline CDR1 is SGDLS and CDR2 YYNGEE.